This T cell receptor (beta chain) was identified during a study of post-analysis software for immune sequencing data. As concerns this clonotype: Antigen specificity is unknown.

Researchers reported that TCR beta cDNA libraries carried unique molecular identifiers. TCRdb used MiXCR to reprocess the PCR reads, holding one entry per CDR3 protein. The table shows about 570,000 distinct CDR3 sequences, with under 40% occurring only once. V lost 3 bases and J 3 bases, leaving 14 bases between the germline ends. From germline, CDR1 is KGHDR and CDR2 SFDVKD. The CDR3 consists of 16 residues. Broader study findings: The study found TRBV5-6, TRBV5-1 and TRBV20-1 among several TRBV segments more frequent in patients than controls.

Sequenced input: blood. The J gene is TRBJ2-1, the V gene TRBV24-1, with a possible D match to TRBD2 (6 bases). The origin of this receptor is a girl aged 2 to 17 with multiple sclerosis. The CDR3: CATSDRPGGVYNEQFF. The CDR3 DNA reads as TGTGCCACCAGTGATCGCCCCGGGGGAGTCTACAATGAGCAGTTCTTC.